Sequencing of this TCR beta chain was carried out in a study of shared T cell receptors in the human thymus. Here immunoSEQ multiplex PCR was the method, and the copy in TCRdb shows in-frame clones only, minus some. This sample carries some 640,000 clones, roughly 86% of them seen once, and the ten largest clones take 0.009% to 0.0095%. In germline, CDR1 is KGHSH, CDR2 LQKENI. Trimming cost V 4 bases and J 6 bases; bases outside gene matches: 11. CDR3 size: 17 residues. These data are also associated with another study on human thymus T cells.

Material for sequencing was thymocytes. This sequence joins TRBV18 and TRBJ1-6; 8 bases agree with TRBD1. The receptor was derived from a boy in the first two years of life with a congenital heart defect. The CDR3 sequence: CASSRLTGDEINSPLHF. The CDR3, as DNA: TGTGCCAGCTCACGACTGACAGGGGACGAGATTAATTCACCCCTCCACTTT.